The next 17 T cell receptor beta chains were all read from a single sample in a study of cytomegalovirus exposure and HLA in healthy donors. PCR employed 60 Vbeta and 13 Jbeta primers. TCRdb's copy holds only in-frame clones and misses some; the assay was immunoSEQ multiplex PCR. The sample has some 180,000 clones, about four fifths seen once; the top ten hold 1.7%. The sample was PBMCs. The receptor source for this set is a young woman in good health and CMV-seronegative.

V and J are TRBV6-1 and TRBJ2-7; a weak D match, TRBD2 (5 bases). Germline CDR1 reads MNHNS; CDR2 reads SASEGT. CDR3 size: 13 residues. Trimming took 0 bases from V and 7 from J, leaving 10 bases between them. This CDR3 is CASSEAWTGEQYV. The CDR3, as DNA: TGTGCCAGCAGTGAAGCGTGGACGGGGGAGCAGTACGTC.

The genes are TRBV30 and TRBJ2-5; no clear D gene. CDR1 is GTSNPN and CDR2 is SVGIG in the germline V gene (reference sequence). V was shortened by 8 bases and J by 4 bases, with 11 bases between the two germline ends. The CDR3 sequence is 11 residues long. CDR3: CAAFYAETQYF. The CDR3 DNA reads as TGTGCCGCATTCTATGCAGAGACCCAGTACTTC.

This clone was recorded a few times. The genes are TRBV9 and TRBJ1-3; tentative D call: TRBD1 (5 bases). Trimming took off 4 bases at V and 2 bases at J, with 16 bases between the two ends. In germline, CDR1 is SGDLS, CDR2 YYNGEE. The CDR3 has 16 residues. In nucleotides, the CDR3 is TGTGCCAGCAGCCCTCAGCGGGCAGGGACTGGAAACACCATATATTTT. It specifies CASSPQRAGTGNTIYF.

J is TRBJ1-6 and V is TRBV6-6; D might be TRBD1 (6 bases). The V end lost 6 bases, the J end lost 2 bases, and 14 bases lay between the germline ends. The CDR3 is 16 amino acids. Looked up from germline, CDR1 is MNHNY and CDR2 is SVGAGI (reference sequence). The CDR3 sequence is CASSQLGATYNSPLHF. CDR3 nucleotide sequence: TGTGCCAGCAGCCAACTGGGGGCGACCTATAATTCACCCCTCCACTTT.

This chain joins TRBV7-9 and TRBJ2-3; tentatively, D is TRBD2 (6 bases). In germline, CDR1 is SEHNR, CDR2 FQNEAQ (reference sequence). The ends were cut back, 2 bases at V and 5 bases at J, with 14 bases in the middle. There are 15 residues in the CDR3. The DNA for the CDR3 is TGTGCCAGCAGCTTACTAACGGGAGAGAGAGATACGCAGTATTTT. This codes for CASSLLTGERDTQYF.

The chain links TRBV14 to TRBJ1-1, with 8 bases that match TRBD1. Germline values: CDR1 SGHDN, CDR2 FVKESK. The CDR3 loop spans 16 amino acids. The V gene end was trimmed by 1 base and the J gene end by 3 bases; junction bases not matched to a gene: 7. The CDR3 loop is CASSQVQGALDTEAFF. The CDR3, as DNA: TGTGCCAGCAGCCAAGTTCAGGGGGCGCTTGACACTGAAGCTTTCTTT.

This chain links TRBV28 with TRBJ2-7; D remains ambiguous. V was cut by 3 bases and J by 1 base, with 10 bases left in between. Germline CDR1 MDHEN, CDR2 SYDVKM. This CDR3 is built from 14 residues. CDR3 region: CASSFWAESYEQYF. The CDR3 nucleotides are TGTGCCAGCAGTTTTTGGGCTGAATCCTACGAGCAGTACTTC. The variable domain in full, completed from reference TRBV28 and TRBJ2-7, reads DVKVTQSSRYLVKRTGEKVFLECVQDMDHENMFWYRQDPGLGLRLIYFSYDVKMKEKGDIPEGYSVSREKKERFSLILESASTNQTSMYLCASSFWAESYEQYFGPGTRLTVT.

The rearrangement joins TRBV4-1 to TRBJ2-2; perhaps TRBD1 as D (6 bases). The CDR3 has 15 amino acids. In germline, CDR1 is MGHRA, CDR2 YSYEKL. The V and J ends lost 7 bases and 4 bases respectively, with 16 bases between them. Here the CDR3 DNA reads TGCGCCAGCAATTCTTTTGGGGGCCGCACCGGGGAGCTGTTTTTT. Residues: CASNSFGGRTGELFF.

The genes are TRBV18 and TRBJ2-3; TRBD2 matches at 10 bases. The CDR3 is 15 residues long. The V and J ends lost 3 bases and 6 bases, in that order; junction bases with no gene match: 6. Per the germline V gene, CDR1 is KGHSH and CDR2 is LQKENI. The CDR3 here is CASSPGLAGADTQYF. DNA of the CDR3: TGTGCCAGCTCACCCGGGCTAGCGGGAGCCGATACGCAGTATTTT.

V usage is TRBV11-2 and J usage is TRBJ2-1; no reliable D call. CDR3 length: 14 amino acids. Germline-derived CDR1 and CDR2 are SGHAT and FQNNGV. V lost 3 bases, J lost 8 bases, and 14 bases lay in between. CDR3 DNA: TGTGCCAGCAGCTTTTCTAGTCTCTTCGATGAGCAGTTCTTC. Amino acid sequence: CASSFSSLFDEQFF.

This clone was seen only a few times. The junction does not match germline at one end; this may be a read error. The chain has TRBV7-7 and TRBJ1-1, with a possible D match to TRBD1 (5 bases). CDR3 size: 15 residues. The germline CDR1 and CDR2 sequences are SSHAT and FNYEAQ (reference sequence). This chain's CDR3 is CASSPLGGGGTEAFF. As DNA, the CDR3 is TGTGCTAGCAGCCCCCTGGGGGGGGGAGGGACTGAAGCTTTCTTT.

V gene TRBV18 combines with J gene TRBJ1-4; D perhaps matches TRBD1 (5 bases). Per the germline V gene, CDR1 is KGHSH and CDR2 is LQKENI. The CDR3 runs 15 residues. Deletions cut 0 bases from V and 9 bases from J, with 14 bases between. The CDR3 loop is CASSPPSGFSKKLFF. The CDR3 DNA is TGTGCCAGCTCACCACCATCAGGGTTTAGTAAAAAACTGTTTTTT.

The CDR3 sequence is CASSPLASGRAAVAHEQYF. DNA for the CDR3: TGTGCCAGCAGCCCCCTGGCTAGCGGGAGGGCCGCCGTAGCCCACGAGCAGTACTTC. The chain recombines TRBV7-2 with TRBJ2-7; 12 nucleotides align to TRBD2. Trimming removed 5 bases from V and 5 bases from J; junction bases left unmatched: 19. Germline CDR1 SGHTA, CDR2 FQGNSA. The CDR3 totals 19 residues.

The V gene is TRBV9, the J gene TRBJ2-6, with unresolved D. CDR1 and CDR2 (germline): SGDLS, YYNGEE. V lost 4 bases to trimming and J lost 3 bases, with 11 bases between them. This CDR3 is built from 15 residues. The CDR3 sequence: CASSPRLGGANVLTF. The CDR3 coding sequence is TGTGCCAGCAGCCCGCGGCTCGGTGGGGCCAACGTCCTGACTTTC.

This clone was detected a few times. The V and J genes are TRBV11-2 and TRBJ1-2, with D possibly TRBD1 on 5 matching bases. Germline values: CDR1 SGHAT, CDR2 FQNNGV. The CDR3 has 13 residues. V was clipped by 5 bases and J by 8 bases, with 15 bases between them. CDR3: CASSQGLGDGYTF. The CDR3 nucleotides read TGTGCCAGCAGCCAGGGACTTGGGGACGGCTACACCTTC.

V usage is TRBV28 and J usage is TRBJ2-6, with 9 bases lining up with TRBD1. V gave up 8 bases and J gave up 0 bases; unmatched junction bases: 5. Germline CDR1 and CDR2: MDHEN and SYDVKM. CDR3 length equals 16 residues. CDR3 bases: TGTGCCAGCGGGGGGACAGGGAACTCTGGGGCCAACGTCCTGACTTTC. Amino acid sequence: CASGGTGNSGANVLTF.

The chain is built from TRBV11-3 and TRBJ1-4; D unclear. This CDR3 spans 14 amino acids. V was pared by 5 bases and J by 5 bases, with 12 bases between. Per the germline V gene, CDR1 is SGHNT and CDR2 is YENEEA. DNA for the CDR3: TGTGCCAGCAGCCTCCACAGCTTGAATGAAAAACTGTTTTTT. This encodes CASSLHSLNEKLFF.